The entry below gives a single T cell receptor beta chain sequence along with its context. The CDR3 spans 13 residues. V lost 8 bases to trimming and J lost 2 bases, with 13 bases between them. This record belongs to a study of blood T cell repertoires in COVID-19. Clones were read by immunoSEQ multiplex PCR, and TCRdb kept only the in-frame ones, dropping some. The sample comprises about 180,000 clones, approximately 80% of which are singletons, and under 15% rests with the top ten. This TCR was recovered from a man in his sixties who had been exposed to COVID-19. The J gene is TRBJ2-7, the V gene TRBV12-3 or TRBV12-4; TRBD2 might be the D (6 bases). Sequencing used PBMCs or T cells enriched from blood (not recorded which). As DNA, the CDR3 is TGTGCCAGCTCTGCGGGGTCCCCCTACGAGCAGTACTTC. It codes for CASSAGSPYEQYF.